The following is a TCR beta chain sequence with its context. This clonotype has only one observation. The target of this receptor is not known. Base qualities are not provided; no much larger clone lies one nucleotide away. The entry originates in a study of T-cell reconstitution after alpha-beta-depleted transplantation in children (dated by TCRdb to the mid-2010s). General notes on the study: Using TCR repertoire profiling, the study quantitatively followed how T-cell immune reconstitution unfolded in children after TCRalphabeta/CD19-depleted allogeneic hematopoietic cell transplantation.

Libraries were made using PCR. Sequencing was performed on an Illumina HiSeq 2500. TCR library preparation used molecular barcoding, with unique molecular identifiers applied to normalize quantification of the TCRbeta repertoire. TCRdb reanalyzed the raw reads on its own, using fastp at Q25 for trimming and MiXCR for clone calling, and kept in-frame beta chains. Every distinct CDR3 protein forms one entry, paired with its most common genes and DNA. In all, the sample holds hundreds of thousands of distinct CDR3 sequences, and approximately 29% of those were seen once. The biggest ten clones account for 2% to 3% of the sample. The sample was PBMCs from the stem cell graft donor, taken from the stem cell graft. This TCR derives from a human donor who donated a stem cell graft to a child with aplastic anemia.

The nucleotide sequence reads as follows: TGTGCCAGCAGTTCGGACCTCACCGGGGAGCTGTTTTTT. It translates as CASSSDLTGELFF. Recombination joined TRBV28 with TRBJ2-2; the D gene identity is not certain. V and J are truncated by 4 bases and 4 bases respectively, leaving an intervening sequence of 7 bases. From the cysteine up to the phenylalanine, the CDR3 has a length of 13 residues. Only CDR3 DNA is held: 39 bases, read in frame from base 1. The germline V gene gives CDR1 as MDHEN and CDR2 as SYDVKM. The reference TRBV28 and TRBJ2-2 proteins fill in what lies around the CDR3, so the full variable domain reads DVKVTQSSRYLVKRTGEKVFLECVQDMDHENMFWYRQDPGLGLRLIYFSYDVKMKEKGDIPEGYSVSREKKERFSLILESASTNQTSMYLCASSSDLTGELFFGEGSRLTVL.